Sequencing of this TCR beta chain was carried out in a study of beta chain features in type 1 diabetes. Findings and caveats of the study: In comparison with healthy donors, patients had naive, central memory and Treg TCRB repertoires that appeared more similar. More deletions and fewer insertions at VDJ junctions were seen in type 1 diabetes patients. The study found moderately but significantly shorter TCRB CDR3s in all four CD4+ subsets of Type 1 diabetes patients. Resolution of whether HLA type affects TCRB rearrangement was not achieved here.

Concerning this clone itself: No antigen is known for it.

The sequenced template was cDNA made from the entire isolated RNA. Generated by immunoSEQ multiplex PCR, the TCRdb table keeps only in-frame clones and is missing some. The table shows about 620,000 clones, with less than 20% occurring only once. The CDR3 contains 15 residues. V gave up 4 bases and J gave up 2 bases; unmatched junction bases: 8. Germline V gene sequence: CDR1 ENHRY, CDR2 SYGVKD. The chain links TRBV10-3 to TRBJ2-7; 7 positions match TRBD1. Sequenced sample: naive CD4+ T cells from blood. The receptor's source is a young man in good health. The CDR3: CAISAQDRATYEQYF. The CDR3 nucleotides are TGTGCCATCAGTGCCCAAGACAGGGCTACCTACGAGCAGTACTTC.